This TCR beta chain was profiled in a study of blood T cells in healthy people across ages. A word on this clonotype: Its antigen is still unknown.

V dropped 1 base and J dropped 1 base, with 12 bases sitting between them. Germline lookup yields CDR1 SGHKS and CDR2 YYEKEE (reference sequence). This CDR3 is 16 amino acids long. The study's findings and limits: Bulk PBMC profiling left naive and antigen-experienced comparisons inconclusive. Aged donors had fewer naive CD4+ cells and lower diversity than long-lived donors.

Healthy individuals of Caucasian origin from Russia, aged roughly 6 to 95, served as donors. Total RNA was isolated from each sample in quantities of at least 6 micrograms. Primers used in a second PCR of about 7 to 12 cycles were a sample-barcoded 5' primer and a J-beta primer mix. TCRdb passed the 5' RACE reads through MiXCR, listing each CDR3 protein once. Counted here are some 780,000 distinct CDR3 sequences, more than 55% occurring once; the ten biggest clones make up roughly 25%. This clonotype originated in a man aged 40-49 years in good health. The sample taken for sequencing was blood. The rearrangement links TRBV5-5 to TRBJ1-5; D is perhaps TRBD1 (6 bases). The CDR3 loop is CASSLHGGGSNQPQHF. The CDR3 bases are TGTGCCAGCAGCTTGCATGGGGGCGGGAGCAATCAGCCCCAGCATTTT.